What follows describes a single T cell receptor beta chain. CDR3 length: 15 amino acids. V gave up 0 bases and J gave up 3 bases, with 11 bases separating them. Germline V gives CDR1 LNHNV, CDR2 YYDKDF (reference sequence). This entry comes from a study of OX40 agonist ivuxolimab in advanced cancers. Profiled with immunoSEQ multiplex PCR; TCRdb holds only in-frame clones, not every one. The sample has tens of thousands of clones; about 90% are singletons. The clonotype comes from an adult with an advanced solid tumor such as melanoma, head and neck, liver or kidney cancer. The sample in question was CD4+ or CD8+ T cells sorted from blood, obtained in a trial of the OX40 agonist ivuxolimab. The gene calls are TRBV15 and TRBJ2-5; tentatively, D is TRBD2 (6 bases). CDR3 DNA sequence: TGTGCCACCAGCAGAGACGGGAGCGGCGAAGAGACCCAGTACTTC. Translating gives CATSRDGSGEETQYF.